This note documents a single TCR beta chain sequence. Recruits, aged roughly 18 to 89 years, lived in 20 to 30 US areas. Participant-reported clinical history was the basis for cohort assignment. Authors' data handling: Amplification with reference gene primers provided the estimates of nucleated cell counts. Repertoires were generated with immunoSEQ multiplex PCR, while TCRdb's copy carries only in-frame clones and drops some. V and J calls and clone size follow that table, whereas D and trimming were derived from the DNA. Here the sample spans about 210,000 clones, about 86% being singletons. Trimming stripped 3 bases from V and 3 bases from J, with 6 bases between. The CDR3 has 13 residues. Germline V gene sequence: CDR1 MDHEN, CDR2 SYDVKM. This entry is derived from a study of blood T cell repertoires in COVID-19. In the study overall: Samples of COVID-19 (acute and convalescent) were obtained from the United States, Italy and Spain.

V usage is TRBV28 and J usage is TRBJ2-1; no firm D call. This TCR was sampled from a woman aged 40 to 50 with acute COVID-19. Source material: PBMCs or T cells enriched from blood (not recorded which). The CDR3: CASSFTNYNEQFF. The CDR3 region has the DNA TGTGCCAGCAGTTTCACTAACTACAATGAGCAGTTCTTC.